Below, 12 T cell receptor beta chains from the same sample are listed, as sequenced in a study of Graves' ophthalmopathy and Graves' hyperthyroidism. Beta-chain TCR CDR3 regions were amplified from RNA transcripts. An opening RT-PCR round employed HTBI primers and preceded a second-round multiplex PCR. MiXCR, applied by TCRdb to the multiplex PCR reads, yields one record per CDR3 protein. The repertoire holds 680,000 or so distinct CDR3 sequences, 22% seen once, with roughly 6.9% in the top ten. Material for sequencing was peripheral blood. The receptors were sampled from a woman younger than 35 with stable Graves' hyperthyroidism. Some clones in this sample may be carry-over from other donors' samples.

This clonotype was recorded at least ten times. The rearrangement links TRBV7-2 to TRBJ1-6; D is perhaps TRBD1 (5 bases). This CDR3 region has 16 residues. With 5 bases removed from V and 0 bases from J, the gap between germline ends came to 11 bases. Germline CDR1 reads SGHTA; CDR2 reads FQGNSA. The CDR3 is CASSRDSSSYNSPLHF. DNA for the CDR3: TGTGCCAGCAGCCGGGACTCTAGCTCCTATAATTCACCCCTCCACTTT.

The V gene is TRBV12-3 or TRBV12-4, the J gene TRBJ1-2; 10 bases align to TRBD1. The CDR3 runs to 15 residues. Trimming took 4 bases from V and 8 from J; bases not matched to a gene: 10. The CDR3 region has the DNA TGTGCCAGCAGTTCATCGGGACAGGGGTACGGCGGCTACACCTTC. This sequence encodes CASSSSGQGYGGYTF.

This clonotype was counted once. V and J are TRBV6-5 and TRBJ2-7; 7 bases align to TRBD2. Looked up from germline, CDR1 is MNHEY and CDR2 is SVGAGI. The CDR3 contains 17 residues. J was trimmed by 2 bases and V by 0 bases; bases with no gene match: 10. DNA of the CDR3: TGTGCCAGCAGTTACTCCCCCGGCGGGGGTGATCCCTACGAGCAGTACTTC. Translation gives CASSYSPGGGDPYEQYF.

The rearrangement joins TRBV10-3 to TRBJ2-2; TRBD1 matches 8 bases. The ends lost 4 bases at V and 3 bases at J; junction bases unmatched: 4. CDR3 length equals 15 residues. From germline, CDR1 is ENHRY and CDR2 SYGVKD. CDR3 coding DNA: TGTGCCATCAGTGGGACAGGGTCGCACACCGGGGAGCTGTTTTTT. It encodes CAISGTGSHTGELFF.

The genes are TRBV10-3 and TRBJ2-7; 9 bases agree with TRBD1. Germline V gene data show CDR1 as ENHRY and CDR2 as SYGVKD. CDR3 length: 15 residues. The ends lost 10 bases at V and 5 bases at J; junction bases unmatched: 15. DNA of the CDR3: TGTGCCACCCGGACAGGGGTCGGGGTTTTTGACGAGCAGTACTTC. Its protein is CATRTGVGVFDEQYF.

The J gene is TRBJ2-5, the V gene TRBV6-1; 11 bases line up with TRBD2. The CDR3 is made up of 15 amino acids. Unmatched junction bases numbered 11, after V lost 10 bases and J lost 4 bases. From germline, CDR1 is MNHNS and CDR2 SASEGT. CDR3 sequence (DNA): TGTGCCAACTGTCCGAACGGACTAGCGGGAGAGACCCAGTACTTC. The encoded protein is CANCPNGLAGETQYF.

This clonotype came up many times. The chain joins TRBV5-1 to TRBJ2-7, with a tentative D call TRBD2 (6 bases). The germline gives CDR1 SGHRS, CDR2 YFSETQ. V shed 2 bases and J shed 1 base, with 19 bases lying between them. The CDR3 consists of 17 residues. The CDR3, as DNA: TGCGCCAGCAGCTTCCTCCCCAGTGGGGGGAGTTCCTACGAGCAGTACTTC. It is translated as CASSFLPSGGSSYEQYF. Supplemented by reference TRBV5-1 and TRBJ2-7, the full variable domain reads KAGVTQTPRYLIKTRGQQVTLSCSPISGHRSVSWYQQTPGQGLQFLFEYFSETQRNKGNFPGRFSGRQFSNSRSEMNVSTLELGDSALYLCASSFLPSGGSSYEQYFGPGTRLTVT.

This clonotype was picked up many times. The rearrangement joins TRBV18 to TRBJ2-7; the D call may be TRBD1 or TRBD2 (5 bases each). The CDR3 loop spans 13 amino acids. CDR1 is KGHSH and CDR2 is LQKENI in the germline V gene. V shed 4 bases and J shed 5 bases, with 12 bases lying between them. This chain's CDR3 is CASSLRDGNEQYF. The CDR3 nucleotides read TGTGCCAGCTCACTAAGGGACGGGAACGAGCAGTACTTC.

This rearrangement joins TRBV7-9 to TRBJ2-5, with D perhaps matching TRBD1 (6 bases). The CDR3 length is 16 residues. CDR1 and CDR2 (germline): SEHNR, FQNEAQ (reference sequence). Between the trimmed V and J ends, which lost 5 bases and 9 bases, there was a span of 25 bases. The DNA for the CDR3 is TGTGCCAGCAGCGGGCGAAGGACAGAGTCGAGTGAGTCCCAGTACTTC. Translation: CASSGRRTESSESQYF.

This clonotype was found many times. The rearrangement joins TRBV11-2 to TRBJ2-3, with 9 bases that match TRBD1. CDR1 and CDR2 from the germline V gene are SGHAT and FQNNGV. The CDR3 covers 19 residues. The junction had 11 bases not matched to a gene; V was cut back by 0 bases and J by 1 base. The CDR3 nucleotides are TGTGCCAGCAGCTTAGATCCCTTCACGTACAGGGGGCGCACAGATACGCAGTATTTT. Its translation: CASSLDPFTYRGRTDTQYF. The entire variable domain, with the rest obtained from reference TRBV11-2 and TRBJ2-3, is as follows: EAGVAQSPRYKIIEKRQSVAFWCNPISGHATLYWYQQILGQGPKLLIQFQNNGVVDDSQLPKDRFSAERLKGVDSTLKIQPAKLEDSAVYLCASSLDPFTYRGRTDTQYFGPGTRLTVL.

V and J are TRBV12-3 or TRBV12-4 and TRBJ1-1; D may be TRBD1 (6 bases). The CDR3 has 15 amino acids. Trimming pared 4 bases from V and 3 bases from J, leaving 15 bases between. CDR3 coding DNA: TGTGCCAGCAGTTCAGCCGGGACATGGGACACTGAAGCTTTCTTT. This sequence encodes CASSSAGTWDTEAFF.

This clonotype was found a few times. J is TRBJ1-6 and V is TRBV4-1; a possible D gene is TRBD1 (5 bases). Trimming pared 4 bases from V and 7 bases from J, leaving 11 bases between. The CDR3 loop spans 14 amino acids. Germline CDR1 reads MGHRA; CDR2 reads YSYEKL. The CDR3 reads CASSPGLGNSPLHF. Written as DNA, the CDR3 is TGCGCCAGCAGCCCGGGACTGGGAAATTCACCCCTCCACTTT.